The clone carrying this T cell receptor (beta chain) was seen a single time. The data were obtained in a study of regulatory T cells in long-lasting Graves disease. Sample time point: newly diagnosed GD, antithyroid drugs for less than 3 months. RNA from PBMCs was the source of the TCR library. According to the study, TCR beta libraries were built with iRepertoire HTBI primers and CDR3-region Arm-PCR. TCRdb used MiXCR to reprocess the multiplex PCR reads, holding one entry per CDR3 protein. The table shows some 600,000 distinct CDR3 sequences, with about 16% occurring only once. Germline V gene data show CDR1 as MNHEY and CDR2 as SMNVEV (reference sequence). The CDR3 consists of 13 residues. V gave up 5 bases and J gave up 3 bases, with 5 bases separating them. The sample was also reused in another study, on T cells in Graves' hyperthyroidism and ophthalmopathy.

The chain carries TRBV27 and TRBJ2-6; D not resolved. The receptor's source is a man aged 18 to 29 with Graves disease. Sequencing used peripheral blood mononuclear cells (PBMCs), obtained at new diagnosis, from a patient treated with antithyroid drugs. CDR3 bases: TGTGCCAGCAGTCCTGTTGGGGCCAACGTCCTGACTTTC. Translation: CASSPVGANVLTF.